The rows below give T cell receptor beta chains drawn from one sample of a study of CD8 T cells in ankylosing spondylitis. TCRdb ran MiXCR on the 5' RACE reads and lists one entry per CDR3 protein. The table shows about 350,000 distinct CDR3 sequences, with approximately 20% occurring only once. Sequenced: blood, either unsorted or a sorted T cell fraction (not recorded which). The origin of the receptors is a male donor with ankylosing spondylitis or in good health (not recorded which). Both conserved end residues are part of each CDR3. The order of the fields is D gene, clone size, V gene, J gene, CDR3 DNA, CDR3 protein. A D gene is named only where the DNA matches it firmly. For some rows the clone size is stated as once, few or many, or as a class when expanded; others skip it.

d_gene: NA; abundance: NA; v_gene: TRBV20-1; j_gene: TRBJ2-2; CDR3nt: TGCAGTGCTAGAGGAGGTGACGGCACCGGGGAGCTGTTTTTT; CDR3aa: CSARGGDGTGELFF
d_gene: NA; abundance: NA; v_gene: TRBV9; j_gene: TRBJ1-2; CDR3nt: TGTGCCAGCAGCGTAGGGGACGGAGCTAACTATGGCTACACCTTC; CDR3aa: CASSVGDGANYGYTF
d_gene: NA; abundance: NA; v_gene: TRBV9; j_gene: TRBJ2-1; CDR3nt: TGTGCCAGCAGCCAATCACAAGGAGAGCAGTTCTTC; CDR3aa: CASSQSQGEQFF
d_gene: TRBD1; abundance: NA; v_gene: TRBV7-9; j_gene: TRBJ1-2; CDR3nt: TGTGCCAGCAGCTTAGGGCCCACAGGGGAGGACTATGGCTACACCTTC; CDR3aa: CASSLGPTGEDYGYTF
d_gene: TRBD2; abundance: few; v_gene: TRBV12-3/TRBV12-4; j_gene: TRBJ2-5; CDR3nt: TGTGCCAGCAGGCCCCGGTGGGTCGGGACTAGCGGGGGGATCAAAGAGACCCAGTACTTC; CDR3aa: CASRPRWVGTSGGIKETQYF
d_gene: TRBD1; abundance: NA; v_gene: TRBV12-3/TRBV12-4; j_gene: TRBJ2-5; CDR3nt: TGTGCCAGCAGCAAAGGGGGCAGGGAGACCCAGTACTTC; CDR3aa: CASSKGGRETQYF
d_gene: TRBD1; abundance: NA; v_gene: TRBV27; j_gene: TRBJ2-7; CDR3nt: TGTGCCAGCAGTAACAGGGGGCGATTGTACGAGCAGTACTTC; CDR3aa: CASSNRGRLYEQYF
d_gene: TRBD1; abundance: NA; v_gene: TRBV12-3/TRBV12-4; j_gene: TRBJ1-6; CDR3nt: TGTGCCAGCAGTTTTCAGGGGGCAGGAAATTCACCCCTCCACTTT; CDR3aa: CASSFQGAGNSPLHF
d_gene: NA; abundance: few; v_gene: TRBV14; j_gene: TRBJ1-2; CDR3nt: TGTGCCAGCAGCTTGAAGAACTATGGCTACACCTTC; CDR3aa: CASSLKNYGYTF
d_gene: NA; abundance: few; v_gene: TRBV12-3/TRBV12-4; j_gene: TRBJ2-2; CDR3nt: TGTGCCAGCACCTTCATGACTGACACCGGGGAGCTGTTTTTT; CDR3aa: CASTFMTDTGELFF
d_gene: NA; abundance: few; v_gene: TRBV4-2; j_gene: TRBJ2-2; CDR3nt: TGTGCCAGCAGCCCGCGGGTATTGAACACCGGGGAGCTGTTTTTT; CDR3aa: CASSPRVLNTGELFF
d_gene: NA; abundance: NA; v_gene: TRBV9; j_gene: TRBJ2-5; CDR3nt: TGTGCCAGCAGCGGCTACGAAAGGACCCAGTACTTC; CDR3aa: CASSGYERTQYF
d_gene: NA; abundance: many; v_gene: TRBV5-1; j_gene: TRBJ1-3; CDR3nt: TGCGCCAGCAGCATCCGGGCCCTCTACGATGGAAACACCATATATTTT; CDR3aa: CASSIRALYDGNTIYF
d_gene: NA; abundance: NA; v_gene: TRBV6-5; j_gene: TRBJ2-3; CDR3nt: TGTGCCAGCAGTTACGGGGCAGTGAACACAGATACGCAGTATTTT; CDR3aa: CASSYGAVNTDTQYF
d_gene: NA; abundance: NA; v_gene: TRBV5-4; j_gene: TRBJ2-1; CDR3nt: TGTGCCAGCAGCGCGAATCGGGGCCCCTACAATGAGCAGTTCTTC; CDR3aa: CASSANRGPYNEQFF
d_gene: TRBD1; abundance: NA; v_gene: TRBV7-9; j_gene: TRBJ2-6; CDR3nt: TGTTCCAGCAGCTCAAGACTCGGGACAGGGATGTCTGGGGCCAACGTCCTGACTTTC; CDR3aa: CSSSSRLGTGMSGANVLTF
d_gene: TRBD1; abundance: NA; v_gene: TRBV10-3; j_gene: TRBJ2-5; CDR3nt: TGTGCCATCAGAGACAGGGGGCAAGAGACCCAGTACTTC; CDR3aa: CAIRDRGQETQYF
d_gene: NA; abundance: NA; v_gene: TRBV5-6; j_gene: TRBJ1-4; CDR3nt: TGTGCCAGCAGTGAAACGGGAGCAACTAATGAAAAACTGTTTTTT; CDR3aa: CASSETGATNEKLFF
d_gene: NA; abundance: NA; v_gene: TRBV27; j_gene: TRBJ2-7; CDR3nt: TGTGCCAGCAGTCCCCGGGACGGGGTCTACGAGCAGTACTTC; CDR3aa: CASSPRDGVYEQYF
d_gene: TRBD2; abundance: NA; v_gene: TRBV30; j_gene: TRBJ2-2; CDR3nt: TGTGCCTTGGAGCTAGAGATAGCGGGGGTGAACACCGGGGAGCTGTTTTTT; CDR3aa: CALELEIAGVNTGELFF
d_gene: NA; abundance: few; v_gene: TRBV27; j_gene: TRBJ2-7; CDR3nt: TGTGCCAGCAGTCATCCCGGGACGGACACCTACGAGCAGTACTTC; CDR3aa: CASSHPGTDTYEQYF
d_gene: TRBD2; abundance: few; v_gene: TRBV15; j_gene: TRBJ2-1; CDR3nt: TGTGCCACCAGCAGAGATAATGAGGAATGGGGACTATACAATGAGCAGTTCTTC; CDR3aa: CATSRDNEEWGLYNEQFF
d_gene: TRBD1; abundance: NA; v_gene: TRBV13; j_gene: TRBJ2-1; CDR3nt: TGTGCCAGCAGCTTAGACCGGGACAGGGGGCGGGATGAGCAGTTCTTC; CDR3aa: CASSLDRDRGRDEQFF